This TCR beta chain was recovered during a study of response to subunit inactivated influenza vaccine. Overall study results and limits: The authors suggested that every seasonal influenza vaccination recruits few new T cells.

For this clonotype: Its antigen remains unidentified.

Trimming cost V 5 bases and J 4 bases; bases outside gene matches: 10. CDR1 SGHTA and CDR2 FQGNSA come from the germline V gene. This CDR3 contains 15 residues. TCRdb reprocessed the RT-PCR reads with MiXCR, giving one entry per CDR3 protein. The sample yields roughly 760,000 distinct CDR3 sequences, 21% seen once. The sample was PBMCs from blood, taken less than 6 days after vaccination. This chain connects TRBV7-2 to TRBJ2-7, with TRBD1 identical over 8 bases. The TCR comes from a man in his fifties or sixties who received an inactivated influenza vaccine. The CDR3 DNA follows: TGTGCCAGCAGCCAAGGACAGGGAGTATCTTACGAGCAGTACTTC. Amino acid sequence: CASSQGQGVSYEQYF.